The table lists the clone carrying this TCR beta chain with a count of one. Its cognate antigen is unknown. J lost 4 bases, V lost 5 bases, and 14 bases had no gene match. The CDR3 runs to 17 residues. The germline gives CDR1 MDHEN, CDR2 SYDVKM. Individuals who donated were healthy Caucasians from Russia aged about 6 to 90. At least 7 million PBMCs were isolated per sample. The data were obtained in a study of blood T cells in healthy people across ages. Findings and limits, study-wide: Both naive CD4+ cell counts and diversity were greater in long-lived donors than in aged donors.

Together with a sample-barcoded 5' primer, a J-beta primer mix was included in a second PCR lasting about 6 to 11 cycles. A single record per CDR3 protein comes from TCRdb applying MiXCR to the 5' RACE reads. The sample holds about 680,000 distinct CDR3 sequences, 49% seen once. The sequenced sample consisted of blood. The chain has TRBV28 and TRBJ1-1; 9 nucleotides line up with TRBD1. This sequence originates from a woman aged 55-69 years in good health. As DNA, the CDR3 is TGTGCCAGCAGTCGCCAAACAGGGGGCTCGAGGACCACTGAAGCTTTCTTT. Translated: CASSRQTGGSRTTEAFF. Together with reference TRBV28 and TRBJ1-1, the CDR3 gives the full variable domain: DVKVTQSSRYLVKRTGEKVFLECVQDMDHENMFWYRQDPGLGLRLIYFSYDVKMKEKGDIPEGYSVSREKKERFSLILESASTNQTSMYLCASSRQTGGSRTTEAFFGQGTRLTVV.